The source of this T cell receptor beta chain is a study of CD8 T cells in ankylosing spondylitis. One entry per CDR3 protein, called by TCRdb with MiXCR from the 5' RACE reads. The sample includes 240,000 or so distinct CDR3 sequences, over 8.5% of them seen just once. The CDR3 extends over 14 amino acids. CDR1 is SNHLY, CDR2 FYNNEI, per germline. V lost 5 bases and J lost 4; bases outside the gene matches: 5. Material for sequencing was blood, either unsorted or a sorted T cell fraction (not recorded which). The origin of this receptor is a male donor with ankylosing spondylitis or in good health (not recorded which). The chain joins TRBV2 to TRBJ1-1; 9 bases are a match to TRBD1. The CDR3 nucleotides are TGTGCCAGCAGTCAACAACAGGGGGCCACTGAAGCTTTCTTT. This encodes CASSQQQGATEAFF.